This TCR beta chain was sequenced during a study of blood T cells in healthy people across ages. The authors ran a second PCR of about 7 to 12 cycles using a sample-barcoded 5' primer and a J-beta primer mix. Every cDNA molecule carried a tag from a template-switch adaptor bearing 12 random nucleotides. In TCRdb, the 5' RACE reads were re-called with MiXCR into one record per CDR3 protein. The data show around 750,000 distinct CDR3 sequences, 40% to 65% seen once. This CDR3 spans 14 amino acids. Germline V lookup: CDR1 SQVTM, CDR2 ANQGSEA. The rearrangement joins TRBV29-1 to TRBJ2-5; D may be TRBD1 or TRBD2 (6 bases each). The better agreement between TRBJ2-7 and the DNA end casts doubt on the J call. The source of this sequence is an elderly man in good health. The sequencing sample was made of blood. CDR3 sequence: CSVVGGGGLNEQYF. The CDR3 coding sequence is TGCAGCGTTGTCGGCGGAGGGGGTCTCAACGAGCAGTACTTC.